This T cell receptor beta chain was documented in a study of cytomegalovirus exposure and HLA in healthy donors. The PCR ran on 60 Vbeta and 13 Jbeta primers. The protocol was immunoSEQ multiplex PCR, while the TCRdb copy is restricted to in-frame clones and leaves out a portion. The sample holds under 200,000 clones, approximately 84% seen once. The CDR3 totals 14 residues. The V gene end was trimmed by 6 bases and the J gene end by 2 bases; junction bases not matched to a gene: 7. CDR1 SGHDT and CDR2 YYEEEE come from the germline V gene. This receptor was identified in a woman aged 50 to 60 in good health and CMV-seropositive. The rearrangement joins TRBV5-6 to TRBJ2-7; 8 bases match TRBD2. The sequenced material came from PBMCs. In DNA form, the CDR3 reads TGTGCCAGCATAGGCGGGAGGTTTCCCTACGAGCAGTACTTC. This encodes CASIGGRFPYEQYF. Looking up the rest from reference TRBV5-6 and TRBJ2-7 gives the full variable domain: DAGVTQSPTHLIKTRGQQVTLRCSPKSGHDTVSWYQQALGQGPQFIFQYYEEEERQRGNFPDRFSGHQFPNYSSELNVNALLLGDSALYLCASIGGRFPYEQYFGPGTRLTVT.